The 29 T cell receptor beta chains listed next were all sequenced from one sample in a study of cytotoxic CD8 clonotypes in ibrutinib-treated CLL. Measured with immunoSEQ multiplex PCR; TCRdb has only the in-frame clones, and not every one. The sample has some 150,000 clones, approximately 77% seen once. The sequencing here drew on PBMCs, taken after 12 months of ibrutinib treatment. These receptors were collected from a human donor with chronic lymphocytic leukemia.

V usage is TRBV7-2 and J usage is TRBJ2-5; D ambiguous. Germline assignment: CDR1 SGHTA and CDR2 FQGNSA. The germline V and J ends were trimmed by 4 bases and 5 bases, with 17 bases remaining between them. The CDR3 sequence is 15 residues long. CDR3 sequence: CASSSWTGLGETQYF. The DNA of the CDR3 is TGTGCCAGCAGCTCTTGGACGGGTTTGGGGGAGACCCAGTACTTC.

This chain joins TRBV6-5 and TRBJ1-5, with 10 bases that match TRBD1. The CDR3 totals 13 residues. Trimming at V came to 7 bases and at J to 7 bases, leaving 4 bases not matched to a gene. Germline CDR1 reads MNHEY; CDR2 reads SVGAGI. The CDR3 region has the DNA TGTGCCAGCAAAGGACAGGGGGTGCAGCCCCAGCATTTT. Protein product: CASKGQGVQPQHF.

On this clone itself: The junction shows a germline mismatch at one end, possibly a read error. The rearrangement joins TRBV7-9 to TRBJ2-1; 11 bases are a match to TRBD2. CDR1 and CDR2 (germline): SEHNR, FQNEAQ (reference sequence). This CDR3 has 16 amino acids. The CDR3 bases are TGTGCCAGCAGCTTTGGACTAGCGGGCCCCTACAGTGAGCAGTTCTTC. It encodes CASSFGLAGPYSEQFF.

The chain links TRBV5-1 to TRBJ2-7; D is unclear. Trimming cost V 0 bases and J 3 bases, with 16 bases left between them. The CDR3 consists of 16 residues. Germline V gene data show CDR1 as SGHRS and CDR2 as YFSETQ. Here the CDR3 DNA reads TGCGCCAGCAGCTTGGGTATGGCCATCATGAACTACGAGCAGTACTTC. Translating gives CASSLGMAIMNYEQYF. Complete variable domain (other parts from reference TRBV5-1 and TRBJ2-7): KAGVTQTPRYLIKTRGQQVTLSCSPISGHRSVSWYQQTPGQGLQFLFEYFSETQRNKGNFPGRFSGRQFSNSRSEMNVSTLELGDSALYLCASSLGMAIMNYEQYFGPGTRLTVT.

This clone was counted between two and nine times. At one end, the junction sequence differs from germline, possibly due to a read error. The chain has TRBV7-9 and TRBJ2-1; 16 nucleotides match TRBD2. The CDR3 length is 18 residues. Germline values: CDR1 SEHNR, CDR2 FQNEAQ (reference sequence). DNA of the CDR3: TGTGCCAGCAGCTCCCCTGGGACTAGCGGGGGGGCCTATAATGAGCAGTTCTTC. It codes for CASSSPGTSGGAYNEQFF.

V and J are TRBV6-5 and TRBJ1-4, with D hard to call. CDR1 and CDR2 from the germline V gene are MNHEY and SVGAGI. This CDR3 contains 15 residues. The V and J ends lost 0 bases and 0 bases respectively, with 5 bases between them. The CDR3 here is CASSYSGATNEKLFF. The CDR3 DNA reads TGTGCCAGCAGTTACTCGGGAGCAACTAATGAAAAACTGTTTTTT.

This clone has more than one count but fewer than ten. CDR3 coding DNA: TGTGCCAGCAGATTAGGGACGGGCACTGAAGCTTTCTTT. Protein: CASRLGTGTEAFF. V usage is TRBV6-4 and J usage is TRBJ1-1, with D tentatively TRBD1 (5 bases). The length of the CDR3 is 13 residues. In germline, CDR1 is MRHNA, CDR2 SNTAGT. V was cut by 6 bases and J by 4 bases, with 12 bases left in between.

This clone was counted a few times. The chain uses TRBV7-2 and TRBJ1-2, with 8 bases matching TRBD1. The CDR3 loop spans 16 amino acids. Germline V gene lookup returns CDR1 SGHTA and CDR2 FQGNSA. The trim removed 1 base at V and 8 bases at J, leaving 12 bases unmatched. The CDR3 DNA is TGTGCCAGCAGCTTAGGTCCCCCCAGGGGGCGTGGAGGCTACACCTTC. Protein: CASSLGPPRGRGGYTF. Based on the CDR3 plus reference TRBV7-2 and TRBJ1-2, the full variable domain is GAGVSQSPSNKVTEKGKDVELRCDPISGHTALYWYRQSLGQGLEFLIYFQGNSAPDKSGLPSDRFSAERTGGSVSTLTIQRTQQEDSAVYLCASSLGPPRGRGGYTFGSGTRLTVV.

The chain combines TRBV9 with TRBJ2-7; 12 bases are a match to TRBD2. This CDR3 is built from 14 residues. Germline V CDR1 and CDR2: SGDLS, YYNGEE. Losses at the gene ends were 4 bases for V and 4 bases for J; bases not matched to a gene: 3. The CDR3 here is CASSLAGGPYEQYF. The CDR3 nucleotides are TGTGCCAGCAGCCTAGCGGGAGGGCCGTACGAGCAGTACTTC.

This chain links TRBV6-5 with TRBJ1-1; D is undetermined. Between the trimmed V and J ends, which lost 0 bases and 4 bases, there was a span of 15 bases. CDR1 is MNHEY and CDR2 is SVGAGI in the germline V gene. The CDR3 is made up of 16 amino acids. CDR3 sequence: CASSYSQRWSGTEAFF. CDR3 nucleotides: TGTGCCAGCAGTTACTCGCAAAGGTGGAGCGGCACTGAAGCTTTCTTT.

The CDR3 is CASSPLGQLNQPQHF. For the CDR3, the DNA is TGTGCCAGCAGTCCCCTGGGACAGCTCAATCAGCCCCAGCATTTT. V and J are TRBV28 and TRBJ1-5; 7 nucleotides line up with TRBD1. The germline gives CDR1 MDHEN, CDR2 SYDVKM. Trimming removed 5 bases from V and 3 bases from J; junction bases left unmatched: 7. This CDR3 has 15 amino acids.

The rearrangement uses TRBV7-9 and TRBJ1-2; 9 nucleotides agree with TRBD1. The CDR3 loop spans 12 amino acids. Germline trimming cut 5 bases from V and 7 bases from J; bases unmatched to any gene: 2. Germline CDR1 reads SEHNR; CDR2 reads FQNEAQ (reference sequence). The CDR3 reads CASSVQGAGYTF. The CDR3 DNA sequence: TGTGCCAGCAGCGTACAGGGGGCTGGCTACACCTTC.

By sample share, this clone is medium-sized. This chain connects TRBV7-9 to TRBJ1-6; weak D call: TRBD1 (5 bases). V was cut by 1 base and J by 6 bases, with 7 bases left in between. The CDR3 has 14 amino acids. In germline, CDR1 is SEHNR, CDR2 FQNEAQ (reference sequence). The CDR3: CASSLGQLNSPLHF. CDR3 bases: TGTGCCAGCAGCTTAGGACAGCTTAATTCACCCCTCCACTTT.

This chain links TRBV28 with TRBJ1-5; perhaps TRBD1 as D (5 bases). Germline lookup yields CDR1 MDHEN and CDR2 SYDVKM. The CDR3 has 16 residues. V gave up 8 bases and J gave up 2 bases, with 19 bases separating them. This chain's CDR3 is CASHEQAGSGNQPQHF. As DNA, the CDR3 is TGTGCCAGCCACGAACAAGCAGGGTCGGGCAATCAGCCCCAGCATTTT.

A single count supports this clone. V is TRBV20-1 and J is TRBJ2-7; D is perhaps TRBD2 (5 bases). Germline assignment: CDR1 DFQATT and CDR2 SNEGSKA (reference sequence). V lost 7 bases and J 3 bases, leaving 10 bases between the germline ends. The length of the CDR3 is 11 residues. CDR3 nucleotide sequence: TGCAGTGGACTAAGTCTCTACGAGCAGTACTTC. This gives the protein CSGLSLYEQYF.

This clone was detected only once. This sequence may be a read error, since a much larger clone differs from it by one base. The V gene is TRBV28, the J gene TRBJ2-7; D might be TRBD1 (7 bases). V lost 5 bases, J lost 0 bases, and 11 bases lay in between. Germline V gives CDR1 MDHEN, CDR2 SYDVKM. The CDR3 contains 14 residues. This CDR3 reads CASSPGGSSYEQYF. DNA of the CDR3: TGTGCCAGCAGTCCAGGGGGGAGCTCCTACGAGCAGTACTTC.

This rearrangement joins TRBV4-2 to TRBJ2-3, with 10 bases that match TRBD2. Germline trimming cut 5 bases from V and 4 bases from J; bases unmatched to any gene: 6. This CDR3 is 15 amino acids long. The germline V gene encodes CDR1 LGHNA and CDR2 YNFKEQ. CDR3 in DNA: TGTGCCAGCAGCTTGAGAGCGGGGGGGGCAGATACGCAGTATTTT. Protein sequence: CASSLRAGGADTQYF.

This clone was detected many times. The rearrangement uses TRBV18 and TRBJ1-1; 7 nucleotides line up with TRBD1. Germline CDR1 reads KGHSH; CDR2 reads LQKENI. This CDR3 has 14 amino acids. V trimming: 6 bases; J trimming: 3 bases; junction bases outside the gene matches: 7. Written as DNA, the CDR3 is TGTGCCAGCTCGCCGGACAGGACGGACACTGAAGCTTTCTTT. Translated: CASSPDRTDTEAFF.

The chain couples TRBV18 to TRBJ2-7; D not certain. CDR1 KGHSH and CDR2 LQKENI come from the germline V gene. Trimming took 2 bases from V and 3 from J, leaving 14 bases between them. This CDR3 contains 15 residues. The CDR3 reads CASSPSQTRGYEQYF. CDR3 bases: TGTGCCAGCTCACCAAGTCAGACAAGAGGCTACGAGCAGTACTTC.

The V gene is TRBV20-1, the J gene TRBJ1-2; TRBD1 agrees at 9 bases. Germline CDR1 and CDR2: DFQATT and SNEGSKA (reference sequence). With 3 bases clipped from V and 7 bases from J, the junction kept 0 bases outside the gene matches. The CDR3 is 11 residues long. The CDR3 DNA is TGCAGTGCTAGGACAGGGGGTGGCTACACCTTC. Amino acid sequence: CSARTGGGYTF.

V gene TRBV11-2 combines with J gene TRBJ1-4, with D maybe TRBD1 (5 bases). V was shortened by 1 base and J by 5 bases, with 8 bases between the two germline ends. CDR3 size: 14 residues. Per germline, CDR1 SGHAT and CDR2 FQNNGV. CDR3 region: CASSLGAGNEKLFF. The DNA of the CDR3 is TGTGCCAGCAGCTTAGGGGCAGGGAATGAAAAACTGTTTTTT.

This sequence joins TRBV7-8 and TRBJ1-5; 7 bases fit TRBD1. CDR1 and CDR2 (germline): SGHVS, FQNEAQ. CDR3 length: 13 residues. J gave up 3 bases and V 6 bases, and 2 bases lay outside the gene matches. The CDR3 nucleotides are TGTGCCAGCAGAGGGACAGACAATCAGCCCCAGCATTTT. Amino acid sequence: CASRGTDNQPQHF.

This chain joins TRBV4-2 and TRBJ1-2; D not certain. This CDR3 is built from 16 residues. The V end was cut by 2 bases, the J end by 2 bases, with 15 bases between. Germline V gene lookup returns CDR1 LGHNA and CDR2 YNFKEQ. CDR3 DNA sequence: TGTGCCAGCAGCCAACCCCTCGCCGAGGCCAACTATGGCTACACCTTC. Protein product: CASSQPLAEANYGYTF.

The sample holds a few counts of this clone. The chain combines TRBV14 with TRBJ1-5, with TRBD1 identical over 9 bases. The CDR3 is made up of 13 amino acids. Germline V gene sequence: CDR1 SGHDN, CDR2 FVKESK. After removal of 3 bases from V and 9 bases from J, the junction contained 3 bases not matched to a gene. CDR3 nucleotide sequence: TGTGCCAGCAGCCAGGGGACAGGGTGGCCCCAGCATTTT. As protein: CASSQGTGWPQHF.

The V gene is TRBV28, the J gene TRBJ1-2; TRBD1 aligns across 11 bases. The CDR3 spans 14 residues. The J segment lost 3 bases and the V segment lost 8 bases, leaving 5 bases of the junction unmatched. The germline gives CDR1 MDHEN, CDR2 SYDVKM. CDR3 sequence: CASGRDRGDYGYTF. The CDR3 nucleotides are TGTGCCAGCGGCCGGGACAGGGGGGACTATGGCTACACCTTC.

At least ten counts were recorded for this clone. CDR3 sequence reads: CASSKIYEQYF. DNA of the CDR3: TGTGCCAGCAGTAAGATCTACGAGCAGTACTTC. This chain uses TRBV6-9 with TRBJ2-7; D call uncertain. This CDR3 is 11 amino acids long. The germline gives CDR1 MNHGY, CDR2 SVAAGI. The germline V and J ends were trimmed by 5 bases and 3 bases, with 5 bases remaining between them.

The chain has TRBV19 and TRBJ2-4, with TRBD1 matching 7 bases. Germline CDR1 and CDR2: LNHDA and SQIVND (reference sequence). Trimming took 5 bases from V and 9 from J; bases not matched to a gene: 4. CDR3 length: 12 residues. CDR3 DNA sequence: TGTGCCAGTAGTCCCAACAGGGGCATTCAGTACTTC. This translates into CASSPNRGIQYF. The full variable domain, in which reference TRBV19 and TRBJ2-4 provide the parts outside the CDR3, is DGGITQSPKYLFRKEGQNVTLSCEQNLNHDAMYWYRQDPGQGLRLIYYSQIVNDFQKGDIAEGYSVSREKKESFPLTVTSAQKNPTAFYLCASSPNRGIQYFGAGTRLSVL.

V usage is TRBV2 and J usage is TRBJ1-6; D is uncertain. Trimming pared 7 bases from V and 10 bases from J, leaving 14 bases between. From germline, CDR1 is SNHLY and CDR2 FYNNEI. This CDR3 spans 13 amino acids. CDR3 bases: TGTGCCAGCATTTCAGCAGTAGGATCACCCCTCCACTTT. Residues: CASISAVGSPLHF.

The chain carries TRBV6-5 and TRBJ2-7; 14 nucleotides align to TRBD2. The CDR3 extends over 15 amino acids. V was clipped by 5 bases and J by 3 bases; unmatched bases: 3. CDR1 is MNHEY, CDR2 SVGAGI, per germline. CDR3 residues: CASSKGTSGSYEQYF. CDR3 sequence (DNA): TGTGCCAGCAGTAAAGGGACTAGCGGGAGCTACGAGCAGTACTTC.